The entry that follows covers one TCR beta chain sequence. The antigen remains unidentified. At the end of more than 8 days of culture, CD4+ T cells were isolated. Participants were given two doses of BNT162b2 or mRNA-1273 vaccine. TCRdb's table, derived via immunoSEQ multiplex PCR, lists solely in-frame clones and lacks some. The sample holds about 73,000 clones, 73% seen once. This sample is drawn from a study of vaccination effects on CD4 cells after COVID-19. Across the whole study: PBMC were cultured at a few million per well with 9 to 10 IU/ml IL-2 and 7.5 to 10 ug/ml peptides.

The CDR3 totals 18 residues. Germline V gene lookup returns CDR1 LNHDA and CDR2 SQIVND (reference sequence). With 3 bases removed from V and 3 bases from J, the gap between germline ends came to 21 bases. The sequence came from a human donor who received a COVID-19 vaccine. The source was CD4+ T cells from PBMCs cultured without peptide, collected after COVID-19 vaccination. The genes are TRBV19 and TRBJ1-5, with D possibly matching TRBD1 (5 bases). In DNA, the CDR3 is TGTGCCAGTAGTATGAGGGGCCGGTTGGTCTATGACAATCAGCCCCAGCATTTT. It translates to CASSMRGRLVYDNQPQHF. Supplemented by reference TRBV19 and TRBJ1-5, the full variable domain reads DGGITQSPKYLFRKEGQNVTLSCEQNLNHDAMYWYRQDPGQGLRLIYYSQIVNDFQKGDIAEGYSVSREKKESFPLTVTSAQKNPTAFYLCASSMRGRLVYDNQPQHFGDGTRLSIL.